The subject of this entry is one T cell receptor beta chain. This sample is drawn from a study of PD-1 blockade in classical Hodgkin lymphoma. As for time point: cycle 4 day 1 (C4D1), after 6 weeks of nivolumab. After autologous stem cell transplantation all patients relapsed, and prior brentuximab vedotin exposure differed between cohorts. Generated by immunoSEQ multiplex PCR, the TCRdb table keeps only in-frame clones and is missing some. The sample has some 34,000 clones; approximately 70% are singletons. The sequence came from a human donor with classical Hodgkin lymphoma. This specimen consisted of peripheral blood mononuclear cells (PBMCs), obtained before the fourth cycle of nivolumab.

The CDR3 region is CAISEPTGEVDGYTF. CDR3 nucleotides: TGTGCCATCAGTGAGCCGACAGGGGAGGTAGATGGCTACACCTTC. V gene TRBV10-3 combines with J gene TRBJ1-2, with 8 bases fitting TRBD1. CDR1 ENHRY and CDR2 SYGVKD come from the germline V gene. Trimming removed 2 bases from V and 6 bases from J; junction bases left unmatched: 8. CDR3 length equals 15 residues.